The next 32 T cell receptor beta chains were all read from a single sample in a study of blood T cell repertoires in COVID-19 (dated by TCRdb to 2020 to 2022). Receptors were amplified or captured by the immunoSEQ multiplex PCR assay. What TCRdb holds here is the immuneACCESS table cut down to in-frame rearrangements. Part of the clones is not present; checked against another copy, under half of the missing clones reflect an unresolved V gene, and the others are unexplained. The sample table lists about 30,000 clones, under 95% of them with a count of one. Clones ranked in the top ten supply approximately 2.5% of the sample. Source material: peripheral blood. The source of these receptors is a man between 45 and 60 years old with active COVID-19.

This clone appeared once. As DNA, the CDR3 is TGTGCCAGCAGTTTAGACAGGGATGAAAAACTGTTTTTT. Protein product: CASSLDRDEKLFF. The chain joins TRBV12-3 or TRBV12-4 to TRBJ1-4; tentatively, D is TRBD1 (6 bases). This CDR3 contains 13 residues. V lost 1 base, J lost 6 bases, and 6 bases lay in between.

This clone occurred a few times. The genes are TRBV19 and TRBJ2-7, with 12 bases lining up with TRBD2. Germline V gene sequence: CDR1 LNHDA, CDR2 SQIVND (reference sequence). This CDR3 spans 16 amino acids. Trimming cost V 3 bases and J 5 bases; bases outside gene matches: 8. CDR3 DNA: TGTGCCAGTAGTATCTATCTCAGGACTAGCGGGGACGAGCAGTACTTC. Protein product: CASSIYLRTSGDEQYF.

The chain has TRBV6-5 and TRBJ2-7, with 11 bases that match TRBD2. The germline CDR1 and CDR2 sequences are MNHEY and SVGAGI. J lost 6 bases, V lost 6 bases, and 10 bases had no gene match. The CDR3 has 15 amino acids. The CDR3 nucleotides read TGTGCCAGCAGACTAGCGGGAGCGGTTTCCGGCGAGCAGTACTTC. This sequence encodes CASRLAGAVSGEQYF.

This clone came up once. V is TRBV7-9 and J is TRBJ1-2; possible D gene TRBD1, 6 bases. Germline V gives CDR1 SEHNR, CDR2 FQNEAQ (reference sequence). The CDR3 contains 16 residues. V was cut by 2 bases and J by 3 bases, with 16 bases left in between. CDR3 nucleotide sequence: TGTGCCAGCAGCTTAAAGGACAGTCGGCGGCACTATGGCTACACCTTC. Protein: CASSLKDSRRHYGYTF.

The chain is built from TRBV30 and TRBJ1-4; no definite D call. Trimming removed 3 bases from V and 6 bases from J, with 8 bases in between. The length of the CDR3 is 12 residues. The germline CDR1 and CDR2 sequences are GTSNPN and SVGIG (reference sequence). CDR3: CAWRPDYEKLFF. CDR3 DNA sequence: TGTGCCTGGAGGCCCGACTATGAAAAACTGTTTTTT.

The chain recombines TRBV2 with TRBJ1-2, with D hard to call. This CDR3 contains 13 residues. Trimming shortened V by 1 base and J by 1 base, and 4 bases separated the two germline ends. Looked up from germline, CDR1 is SNHLY and CDR2 is FYNNEI. The CDR3 sequence: CASSEELNYGYTF. CDR3 sequence (DNA): TGTGCCAGCAGTGAAGAGCTTAACTATGGCTACACCTTC.

The gene calls are TRBV5-1 and TRBJ2-1, with 12 bases aligning to TRBD2. V lost 4 bases to trimming and J lost 0 bases; unmatched junction nucleotides: 11. There are 19 residues in the CDR3. Per the germline V gene, CDR1 is SGHRS and CDR2 is YFSETQ. The CDR3 loop is CASSKPHSTSGSSYNEQFF. CDR3 in DNA: TGCGCCAGCAGCAAGCCCCACTCGACTAGCGGGAGCTCCTACAATGAGCAGTTCTTC. The whole variable domain, filled in from reference TRBV5-1 and TRBJ2-1, reads KAGVTQTPRYLIKTRGQQVTLSCSPISGHRSVSWYQQTPGQGLQFLFEYFSETQRNKGNFPGRFSGRQFSNSRSEMNVSTLELGDSALYLCASSKPHSTSGSSYNEQFFGPGTRLTVL.

The CDR3 spells CASTDRGAGTEAFF. As DNA, the CDR3 is TGTGCCAGCACCGACCGGGGGGCAGGGACTGAAGCTTTCTTT. V gene TRBV2 combines with J gene TRBJ1-1; a possible D gene is TRBD1 (6 bases). CDR1 is SNHLY, CDR2 FYNNEI, per germline. The CDR3 extends over 14 amino acids. The V end was cut by 7 bases, the J end by 5 bases, with 17 bases between.

The V gene is TRBV7-3, the J gene TRBJ1-2; 9 bases are a match to TRBD1. The junction had 4 bases not matched to a gene; V was cut back by 5 bases and J by 6 bases. From germline, CDR1 is SGHTA and CDR2 FQGTGA. The CDR3 is made up of 13 amino acids. CDR3 region: CASSDGTGNGYTF. CDR3 DNA: TGTGCCAGCAGCGACGGGACAGGGAATGGCTACACCTTC.

In its sample, this clone was seen a few times. CDR3 amino acids: CASSHYGGNQPQHF. DNA of the CDR3: TGTGCCAGCAGCCATTATGGAGGGAATCAGCCCCAGCATTTT. The chain couples TRBV3-1 (or the pseudogene TRBV3-2) to TRBJ1-5; D remains unclear. CDR3 size: 14 residues. CDR1 LGHDT and CDR2 YNNKEL come from the germline V gene (reference sequence). The germline V and J ends were trimmed by 3 bases and 4 bases, with 10 bases remaining between them.

CDR3 sequence: CASSPQQGAGTGELFF. The CDR3 DNA reads as TGTGCCAGCAGCCCACAACAGGGGGCGGGCACCGGGGAGCTGTTTTTT. This chain links TRBV7-8 with TRBJ2-2, with 9 nucleotides matching TRBD1. The germline V gene has CDR1 SGHVS and CDR2 FQNEAQ. The V gene end was trimmed by 5 bases and the J gene end by 4 bases; junction bases not matched to a gene: 8. The CDR3 has 16 amino acids.

In this sample, this clone turned up once. The chain uses TRBV10-2 and TRBJ2-1; TRBD2 aligns across 8 bases. The CDR3 consists of 16 residues. Germline CDR1 WSHSY, CDR2 SAAADI. V trimming: 2 bases; J trimming: 4 bases; junction bases outside the gene matches: 7. CDR3 nucleotides: TGCGCCAGCAGTGAGCCCCAAAGCGGGGGTTACAATGAGCAGTTCTTC. Residues: CASSEPQSGGYNEQFF.

This clone was found a few times. The CDR3 region is CASITPGDRGLPEAFF. In nucleotides, the CDR3 is TGTGCCAGCATCACACCGGGGGACAGGGGGCTCCCTGAAGCTTTCTTT. V usage is TRBV2 and J usage is TRBJ1-1; 12 bases agree with TRBD1. The germline CDR1 and CDR2 sequences are SNHLY and FYNNEI. V lost 7 bases, J lost 6 bases, and 12 bases stayed unmatched. There are 16 residues in the CDR3.

This rearrangement joins TRBV6-5 to TRBJ2-1, with 8 bases aligning to TRBD2. This CDR3 spans 14 amino acids. Germline lookup yields CDR1 MNHEY and CDR2 SVGAGI. V gave up 5 bases and J gave up 5 bases; unmatched junction bases: 5. The CDR3 nucleotides read TGTGCCAGCAGTAGCGGGAGAAGAGACAATGAGCAGTTCTTC. Translating gives CASSSGRRDNEQFF.

The CDR3 here is CASSPLDRGRVNQPQHF. Written as DNA, the CDR3 is TGTGCCAGCTCACCGTTAGACAGGGGCCGTGTCAATCAGCCCCAGCATTTT. The chain recombines TRBV18 with TRBJ1-5; 8 nucleotides match TRBD1. The V and J ends lost 3 bases and 3 bases, in that order; junction bases with no gene match: 10. The germline V gene encodes CDR1 KGHSH and CDR2 LQKENI. The CDR3 loop spans 17 amino acids.

For the CDR3, the DNA is TGTGCCAGCAGGACAGGGAACCAAGCTTTCTTT. Translated: CASRTGNQAFF. The chain couples TRBV6-4 to TRBJ1-1, with 7 bases that match TRBD1. Germline CDR1 reads MRHNA; CDR2 reads SNTAGT. Trimming took 6 bases from V and 9 from J; bases not matched to a gene: 4. The CDR3 sequence is 11 residues long.

This clone was seen more than once but under ten times. Other DNA sequences in the sample encode the same CDR3. The rearrangement links TRBV5-1 to TRBJ2-7, with TRBD2 identical over 9 bases. Trimming cost V 5 bases and J 1 base; bases outside gene matches: 4. The CDR3 runs 14 residues. The germline CDR1 and CDR2 sequences are SGHRS and YFSETQ. Written as DNA, the CDR3 is TGCGCCAGCAGTCGTACTAGCGGGTCCTACGAGCAGTACTTC. Encoded protein: CASSRTSGSYEQYF.

The rearrangement uses TRBV5-1 and TRBJ2-1; 10 bases match TRBD2. After removal of 2 bases from V and 8 bases from J, the junction contained 4 bases not matched to a gene. Germline loops: CDR1 SGHRS, CDR2 YFSETQ. CDR3 length: 14 residues. In DNA form, the CDR3 reads TGCGCCAGCAGCTTAAGCGGGAGGGCCGATGAGCAGTTCTTC. The encoded protein is CASSLSGRADEQFF.

This clone was recorded a few times. The V gene is TRBV5-4, the J gene TRBJ1-1; 10 bases align to TRBD1. The trim removed 0 bases at V and 5 bases at J, leaving 4 bases unmatched. This CDR3 spans 15 amino acids. Germline V gene data show CDR1 as SGHNT and CDR2 as YYREEE (reference sequence). DNA for the CDR3: TGTGCCAGCAGCTTGGGGACAGGGGGAGGAACTGAAGCTTTCTTT. Protein sequence: CASSLGTGGGTEAFF.

The CDR3 loop is CASSPQATMNTEAFF. In DNA form, the CDR3 reads TGTGCCAGCAGTCCTCAAGCGACGATGAACACTGAAGCTTTCTTT. The chain joins TRBV7-9 to TRBJ1-1; D unclear. The CDR3 runs to 15 residues. CDR1 is SEHNR, CDR2 FQNEAQ, per germline (reference sequence). The V gene lost 6 bases and the J gene lost 0 bases, with 14 bases spanning the gap. The full variable domain, completed using reference TRBV7-9 and TRBJ1-1, is DTGVSQNPRHKITKRGQNVTFRCDPISEHNRLYWYRQTLGQGPEFLTYFQNEAQLEKSRLLSDRFSAERPKGSFSTLEIQRTEQGDSAMYLCASSPQATMNTEAFFGQGTRLTVV.

The V call is TRBV14, the J call TRBJ1-6; a weak D match, TRBD1 (6 bases). The CDR3 consists of 16 residues. Germline CDR1 reads SGHDN; CDR2 reads FVKESK. Trimming shortened V by 5 bases and J by 7 bases, and 18 bases separated the two germline ends. The DNA of the CDR3 is TGTGCCAGCAGCGAAAACTCAGGGGTACGGAATTCACCCCTCCACTTT. It codes for CASSENSGVRNSPLHF.

This CDR3 is CASSEVAGTVTGELFF. In nucleotides, the CDR3 is TGTGCCAGCAGTGAAGTTGCGGGAACGGTCACCGGGGAGCTGTTTTTT. The gene calls are TRBV6-1 and TRBJ2-2, with D possibly being TRBD2 (6 bases). This CDR3 comprises 16 residues. Trimming shortened V by 1 base and J by 4 bases, and 13 bases separated the two germline ends. Looked up from germline, CDR1 is MNHNS and CDR2 is SASEGT.

The CDR3 sequence: CAGGQGADGYTF. The CDR3 DNA reads TGTGCCGGCGGACAGGGGGCGGATGGCTACACCTTC. This chain links TRBV30 with TRBJ1-2; 11 bases match TRBD1. The CDR3 totals 12 residues. V dropped 8 bases and J dropped 6; count of bases not matched to a gene: 5. The germline gives CDR1 GTSNPN, CDR2 SVGIG (reference sequence).

This chain connects TRBV28 to TRBJ1-2; D uncertain. From germline, CDR1 is MDHEN and CDR2 SYDVKM. V shed 3 bases and J shed 5 bases, with 16 bases lying between them. The CDR3 contains 15 residues. The CDR3 loop reads CASSLEGPQLYGYTF. In DNA form, the CDR3 reads TGTGCCAGCAGTTTGGAGGGTCCGCAGCTTTATGGCTACACCTTC.

This clone has just a few counts. This chain connects TRBV7-3 to TRBJ2-7; no clear D gene. The germline V gene encodes CDR1 SGHTA and CDR2 FQGTGA. The CDR3 spans 14 residues. With 5 bases removed from V and 0 bases from J, the gap between germline ends came to 11 bases. CDR3 bases: TGTGCCAGCAGCCCCGAGTCTAGCTCCTACGAGCAGTACTTC. Translated, it gives CASSPESSSYEQYF.

This sequence joins TRBV18 and TRBJ1-2; 8 bases match TRBD1. CDR1 is KGHSH, CDR2 LQKENI, per germline. V dropped 6 bases and J dropped 2; count of bases not matched to a gene: 8. The CDR3 covers 15 residues. The CDR3 nucleotides read TGTGCCAGCTCCCTTGGGACAGGTGACAACTATGGCTACACCTTC. It translates to CASSLGTGDNYGYTF.

The gene calls are TRBV15 and TRBJ2-3; the match to TRBD1 covers 7 bases. The ends lost 8 bases at V and 1 base at J; junction bases unmatched: 9. The CDR3 runs to 15 residues. The germline V gene encodes CDR1 LNHNV and CDR2 YYDKDF (reference sequence). CDR3 nucleotide sequence: TGTGCCACCGTTAGCCGGGACAGCCGCACAGATACGCAGTATTTT. This codes for CATVSRDSRTDTQYF.

The chain uses TRBV12-5 and TRBJ1-5; no firm D call. Germline CDR1 is LGHNT and CDR2 is FRNRAP. V lost 2 bases, J lost 2 bases, and 4 bases lay in between. This CDR3 comprises 13 residues. The CDR3 loop is CASGLPGNQPQHF. The CDR3 coding sequence is TGTGCTAGTGGTTTGCCCGGCAATCAGCCCCAGCATTTT.

The J gene is TRBJ2-7, the V gene TRBV2; TRBD1 matches at 8 bases. The CDR3 extends over 14 amino acids. CDR1 SNHLY and CDR2 FYNNEI come from the germline V gene. J gave up 3 bases and V 6 bases, and 7 bases lay outside the gene matches. The chain's CDR3 is CASRGTGFYYEQYF. CDR3 nucleotides: TGTGCCAGCAGGGGGACAGGCTTCTACTACGAGCAGTACTTC.

This chain links TRBV27 with TRBJ2-1, with D tentatively TRBD1 (5 bases). CDR3 length: 14 residues. The V and J ends lost 2 bases and 2 bases respectively, with 7 bases between them. The germline V gene has CDR1 MNHEY and CDR2 SMNVEV (reference sequence). The CDR3 loop is CASSLEQAYNEQFF. In nucleotides, the CDR3 is TGTGCCAGCAGTTTAGAACAGGCCTACAATGAGCAGTTCTTC.

This clone was found a few times. The chain employs TRBV5-1 and TRBJ1-3; a possible D gene is TRBD1 (5 bases). In germline, CDR1 is SGHRS, CDR2 YFSETQ. The V end was cut by 3 bases, the J end by 0 bases, with 19 bases between. There are 18 residues in the CDR3. The CDR3 DNA is TGCGCCAGCAGCTGGCGCGGATCGGGGGGTCTCTCTGGAAACACCATATATTTT. It is translated as CASSWRGSGGLSGNTIYF.

The gene calls are TRBV6-6 and TRBJ1-6; D is ambiguous. Looked up from germline, CDR1 is MNHNY and CDR2 is SVGAGI (reference sequence). CDR3 length: 16 amino acids. Between the trimmed V and J ends, which lost 1 base and 13 bases, there was a span of 20 bases. The CDR3 coding sequence is TGTGCCAGCAGTTACTGGTCCGAGCGATCCCCTCTTCCCCTCCACTTT. Translated: CASSYWSERSPLPLHF.